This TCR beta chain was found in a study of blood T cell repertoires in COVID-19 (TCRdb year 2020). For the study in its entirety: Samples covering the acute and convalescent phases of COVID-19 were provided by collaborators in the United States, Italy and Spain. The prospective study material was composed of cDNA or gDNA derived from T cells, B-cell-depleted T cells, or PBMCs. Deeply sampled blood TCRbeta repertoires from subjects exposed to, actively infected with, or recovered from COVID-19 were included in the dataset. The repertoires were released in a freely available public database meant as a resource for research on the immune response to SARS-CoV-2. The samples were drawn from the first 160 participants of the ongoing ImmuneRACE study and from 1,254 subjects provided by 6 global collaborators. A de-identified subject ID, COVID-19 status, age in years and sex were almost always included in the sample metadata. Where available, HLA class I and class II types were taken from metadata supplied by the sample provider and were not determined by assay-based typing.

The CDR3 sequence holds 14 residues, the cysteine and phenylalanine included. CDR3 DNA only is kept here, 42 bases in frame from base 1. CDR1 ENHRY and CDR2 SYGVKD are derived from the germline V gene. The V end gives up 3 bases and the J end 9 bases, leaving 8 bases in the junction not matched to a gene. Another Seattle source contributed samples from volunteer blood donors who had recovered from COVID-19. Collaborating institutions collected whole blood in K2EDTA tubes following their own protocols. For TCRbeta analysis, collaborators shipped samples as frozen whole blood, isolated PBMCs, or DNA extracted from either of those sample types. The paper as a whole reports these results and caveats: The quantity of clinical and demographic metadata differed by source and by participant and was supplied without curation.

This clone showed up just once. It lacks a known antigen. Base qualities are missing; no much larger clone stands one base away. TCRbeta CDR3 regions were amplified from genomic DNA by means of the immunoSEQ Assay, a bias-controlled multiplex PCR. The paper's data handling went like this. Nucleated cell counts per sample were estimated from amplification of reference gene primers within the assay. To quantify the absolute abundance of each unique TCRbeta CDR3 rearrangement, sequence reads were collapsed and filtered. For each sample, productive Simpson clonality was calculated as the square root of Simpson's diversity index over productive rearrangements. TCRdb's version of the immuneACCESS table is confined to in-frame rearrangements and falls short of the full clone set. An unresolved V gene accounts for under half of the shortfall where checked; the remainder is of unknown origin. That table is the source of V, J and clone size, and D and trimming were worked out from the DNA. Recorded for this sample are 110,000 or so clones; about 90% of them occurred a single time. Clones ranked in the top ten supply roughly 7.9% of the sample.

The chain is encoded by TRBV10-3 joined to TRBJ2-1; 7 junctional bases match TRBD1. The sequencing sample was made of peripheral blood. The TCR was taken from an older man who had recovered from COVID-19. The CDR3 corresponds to CAISEQTGFGEQFF. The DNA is TGTGCCATCAGTGAACAGACAGGGTTCGGTGAGCAGTTCTTC.